The 8 T cell receptor beta chains reported below all come from one sample, sequenced in a study of glioma-infiltrating T cells. The iRepertoire nested amplicon-rescue multiplex PCR amplified TCR alpha and beta CDR3s from RNA. In TCRdb, the multiplex PCR reads were re-called with MiXCR into one record per CDR3 protein. The data show approximately 90,000 distinct CDR3 sequences, 23% seen once. The sequencing sample was made of glioma tissue, nonneoplastic brain tissue, or PBMCs (not recorded which). The source is a human donor with low-grade glioma or glioblastoma, undergoing nonglioma brain surgery, or in good health (not recorded which).

About this clonotype itself: A much larger clone lies one base from this, so it may be a read error. This chain uses TRBV3-1 with TRBJ2-2; no firm D call. Germline V gene lookup returns CDR1 LGHDT and CDR2 YNNKEL (reference sequence). Trimming pared 1 base from V and 9 bases from J, leaving 15 bases between. CDR3 length equals 15 residues. The CDR3 region is CASSQGAIRSRELFF. Written as DNA, the CDR3 is TGTGCCAGCAGCCAAGGAGCGATCAGGAGCCGGGAGCTGTTTTTT.

In this sample, this clonotype turned up many times. The rearrangement joins TRBV7-2 to TRBJ2-3; no firm D call. Between the trimmed V and J ends, which lost 5 bases and 2 bases, there was a span of 8 bases. Germline CDR1 and CDR2: SGHTA and FQGNSA. The CDR3 length is 13 residues. For the CDR3, the DNA is TGTGCCAGCAGCCCGTGGGACACAGATACGCAGTATTTT. Amino acid sequence: CASSPWDTDTQYF.

Remarks on this clonotype: With a much larger clone just one base away, this may be a read error. V usage is TRBV25-1 and J usage is TRBJ2-5; D perhaps matches TRBD2 (6 bases). Trimming took off 3 bases at V and 5 bases at J, with 16 bases between the two ends. The germline gives CDR1 MGHDK, CDR2 SYGVNS. CDR3 length: 15 amino acids. CDR3: CASSDWAGRGETQYF. The DNA for the CDR3 is TGTGCCAGCAGTGACTGGGCAGGGCGGGGTGAGACCCAGTACTTC.

The sample holds a few counts of this clonotype. This may come from a read error, since a much larger clone is one base off. This chain links TRBV6-9 with TRBJ2-3; D gene ambiguous. Germline loops: CDR1 MNHGY, CDR2 SVAAGI. This CDR3 is built from 13 residues. The CDR3 bases are TGTGCCAGCGGTTACCAAATTACAGATACGCAGTATTTT. The encoded protein is CASGYQITDTQYF.

This clonotype was counted at least ten times. This chain joins TRBV27 and TRBJ2-1, with 8 positions matching TRBD2. CDR1 and CDR2 (germline): MNHEY, SMNVEV (reference sequence). The CDR3 totals 13 residues. The V and J ends lost 2 bases and 8 bases, in that order; junction bases with no gene match: 2. CDR3 DNA sequence: TGTGCCAGCAGTTTACGGGAGGGGGATGAGCAGTTCTTC. Protein: CASSLREGDEQFF.

This clonotype appeared many times. The chain is built from TRBV6-1 and TRBJ2-3; unclear D gene. From germline, CDR1 is MNHNS and CDR2 SASEGT. Trimming left V 5 bases short and J 2 bases short, with 11 bases between. The CDR3 has 14 residues. The CDR3 region has the DNA TGTGCCAGCAGTAGGCAGCGCCTCACAGATACGCAGTATTTT. Encoded protein: CASSRQRLTDTQYF.

This clonotype was picked up many times. The chain has TRBV3-1 and TRBJ2-3; the D is unclear. Germline V gene sequence: CDR1 LGHDT, CDR2 YNNKEL (reference sequence). This CDR3 is 14 amino acids long. The V gene lost 4 bases and the J gene lost 1 base, with 9 bases spanning the gap. CDR3 loop: CASSRSEGTDTQYF. The CDR3 DNA follows: TGTGCCAGCAGCCGCTCTGAAGGCACAGATACGCAGTATTTT.

This clonotype was observed many times. The chain couples TRBV20-1 to TRBJ2-5; 10 bases line up with TRBD2. Per germline, CDR1 DFQATT and CDR2 SNEGSKA (reference sequence). The CDR3 length is 14 residues. After removal of 2 bases from V and 5 bases from J, the junction contained 5 bases not matched to a gene. The CDR3 bases are TGCAGTGCTAGACTGCTAGCGGGGGATGAGACCCAGTACTTC. Amino acid sequence: CSARLLAGDETQYF.